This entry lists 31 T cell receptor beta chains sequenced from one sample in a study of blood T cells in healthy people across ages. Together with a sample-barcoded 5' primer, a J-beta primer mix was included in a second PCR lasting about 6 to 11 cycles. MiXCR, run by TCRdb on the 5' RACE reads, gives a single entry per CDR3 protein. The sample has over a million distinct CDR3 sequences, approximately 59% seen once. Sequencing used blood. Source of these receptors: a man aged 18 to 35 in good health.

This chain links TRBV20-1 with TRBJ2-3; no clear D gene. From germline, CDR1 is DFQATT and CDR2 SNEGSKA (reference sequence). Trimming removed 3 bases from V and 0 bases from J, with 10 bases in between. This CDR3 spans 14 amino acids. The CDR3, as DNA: TGCAGTGCTAGGATGCAACCAAGCACAGATACGCAGTATTTT. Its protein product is CSARMQPSTDTQYF.

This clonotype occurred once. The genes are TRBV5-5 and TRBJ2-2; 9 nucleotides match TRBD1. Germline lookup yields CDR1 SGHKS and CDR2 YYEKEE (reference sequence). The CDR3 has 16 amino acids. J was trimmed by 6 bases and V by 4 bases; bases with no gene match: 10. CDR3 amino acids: CASSPTGDRVSGELFF. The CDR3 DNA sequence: TGTGCCAGCAGCCCGACCGGGGACAGGGTGTCCGGGGAGCTGTTTTTT. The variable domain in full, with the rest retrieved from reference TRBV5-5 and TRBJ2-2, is DAGVTQSPTHLIKTRGQQVTLRCSPISGHKSVSWYQQVLGQGPQFIFQYYEKEERGRGNFPDRFSARQFPNYSSELNVNALLLGDSALYLCASSPTGDRVSGELFFGEGSRLTVL.

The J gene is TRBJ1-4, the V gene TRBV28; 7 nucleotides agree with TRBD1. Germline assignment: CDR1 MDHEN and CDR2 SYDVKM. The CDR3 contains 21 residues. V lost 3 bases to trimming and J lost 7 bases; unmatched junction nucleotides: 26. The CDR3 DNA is TGTGCCAGCAGTTTCTTTGGCTCAAAACCCCAGAACAGGGGCGTTGGTGAAAAACTGTTTTTT. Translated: CASSFFGSKPQNRGVGEKLFF.

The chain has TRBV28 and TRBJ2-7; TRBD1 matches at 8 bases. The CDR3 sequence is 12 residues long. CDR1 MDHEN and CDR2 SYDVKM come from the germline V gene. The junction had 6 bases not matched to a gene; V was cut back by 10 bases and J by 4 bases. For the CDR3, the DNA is TGTGCCACCAGGACAGGGTGGTACGAGCAGTACTTC. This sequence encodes CATRTGWYEQYF. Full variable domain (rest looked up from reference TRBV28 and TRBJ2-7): DVKVTQSSRYLVKRTGEKVFLECVQDMDHENMFWYRQDPGLGLRLIYFSYDVKMKEKGDIPEGYSVSREKKERFSLILESASTNQTSMYLCATRTGWYEQYFGPGTRLTVT.

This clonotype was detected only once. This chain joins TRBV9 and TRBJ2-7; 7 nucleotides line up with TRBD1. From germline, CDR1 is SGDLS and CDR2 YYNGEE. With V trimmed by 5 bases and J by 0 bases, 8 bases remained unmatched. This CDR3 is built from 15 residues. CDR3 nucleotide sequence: TGTGCCAGCAGGGATCTGGGACAGAGCTCCTACGAGCAGTACTTC. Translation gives CASRDLGQSSYEQYF.

CDR3 coding DNA: TGCAGCGTCGAGGACCCACTAATACACACTGAAGCTTTCTTT. Amino acid sequence: CSVEDPLIHTEAFF. The rearrangement links TRBV29-1 to TRBJ1-1; D gene uncertain. Trimming took off 6 bases at V and 3 bases at J, with 17 bases between the two ends. In germline, CDR1 is SQVTM, CDR2 ANQGSEA. This CDR3 is 14 amino acids long.

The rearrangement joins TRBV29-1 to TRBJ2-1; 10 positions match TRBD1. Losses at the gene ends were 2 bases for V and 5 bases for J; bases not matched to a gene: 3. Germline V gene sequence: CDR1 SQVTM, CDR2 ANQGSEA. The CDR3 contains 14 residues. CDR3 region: CSVETGTGDNEQFF. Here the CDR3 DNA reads TGCAGCGTTGAAACCGGGACAGGGGACAATGAGCAGTTCTTC.

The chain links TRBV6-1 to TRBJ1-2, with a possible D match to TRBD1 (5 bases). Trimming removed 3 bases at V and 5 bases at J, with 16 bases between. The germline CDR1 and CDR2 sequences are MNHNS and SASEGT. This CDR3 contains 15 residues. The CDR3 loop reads CASSEGPSMKYGYTF. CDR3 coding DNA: TGTGCCAGCAGTGAGGGGCCCTCAATGAAGTATGGCTACACCTTC.

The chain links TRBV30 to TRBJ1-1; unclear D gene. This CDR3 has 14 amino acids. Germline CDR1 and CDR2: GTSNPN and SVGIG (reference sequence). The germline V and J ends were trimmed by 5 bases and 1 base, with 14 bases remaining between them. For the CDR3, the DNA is TGTGCCTGGCGGACCCGACCCTCGAACACTGAAGCTTTCTTT. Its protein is CAWRTRPSNTEAFF.

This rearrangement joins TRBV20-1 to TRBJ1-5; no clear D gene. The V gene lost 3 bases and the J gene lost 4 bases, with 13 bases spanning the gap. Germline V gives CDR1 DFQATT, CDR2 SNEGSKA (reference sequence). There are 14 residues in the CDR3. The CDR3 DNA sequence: TGCAGTGCTAGTAGAGGGTACGGAAATCAGCCCCAGCATTTT. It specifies CSASRGYGNQPQHF.

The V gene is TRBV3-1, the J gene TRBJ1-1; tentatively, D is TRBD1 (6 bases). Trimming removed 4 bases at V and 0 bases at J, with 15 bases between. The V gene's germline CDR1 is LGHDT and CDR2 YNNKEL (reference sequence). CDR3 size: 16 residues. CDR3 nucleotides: TGTGCCAGCAGCCCCATCAGGACAGCCTTGAACACTGAAGCTTTCTTT. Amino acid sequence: CASSPIRTALNTEAFF. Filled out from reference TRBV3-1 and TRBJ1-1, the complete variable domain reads DTAVSQTPKYLVTQMGNDKSIKCEQNLGHDTMYWYKQDSKKFLKIMFSYNNKELIINETVPNRFSPKSPDKAHLNLHINSLELGDSAVYFCASSPIRTALNTEAFFGQGTRLTVV.

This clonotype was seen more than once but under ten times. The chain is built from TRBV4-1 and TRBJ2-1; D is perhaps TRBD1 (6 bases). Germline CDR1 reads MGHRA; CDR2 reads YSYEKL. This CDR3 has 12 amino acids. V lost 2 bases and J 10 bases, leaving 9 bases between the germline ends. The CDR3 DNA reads TGCGCCAGCAGCCAAAACAGGGACGAGCAGTTCTTC. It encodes CASSQNRDEQFF.

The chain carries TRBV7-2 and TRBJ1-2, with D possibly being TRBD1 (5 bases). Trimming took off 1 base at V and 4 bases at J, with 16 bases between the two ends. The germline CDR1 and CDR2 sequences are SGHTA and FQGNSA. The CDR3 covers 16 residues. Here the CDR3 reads CASSLDGGSSVYGYTF. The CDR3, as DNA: TGTGCCAGCAGCTTAGATGGGGGGTCCTCCGTCTATGGCTACACCTTC.

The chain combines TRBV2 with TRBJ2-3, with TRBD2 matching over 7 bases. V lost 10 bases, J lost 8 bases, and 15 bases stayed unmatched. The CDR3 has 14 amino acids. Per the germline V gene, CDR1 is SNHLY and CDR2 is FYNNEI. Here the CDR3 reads CATQRGQAPSTQYF. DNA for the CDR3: TGTGCCACTCAGCGGGGCCAGGCTCCCAGTACGCAGTATTTT.

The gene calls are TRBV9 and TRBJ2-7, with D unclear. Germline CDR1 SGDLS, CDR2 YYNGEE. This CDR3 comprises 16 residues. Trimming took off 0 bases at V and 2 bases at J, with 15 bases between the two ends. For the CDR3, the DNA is TGTGCCAGCAGCGTAGACTACAGTTCCCCCCCCTACGAGCAGTACTTC. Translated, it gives CASSVDYSSPPYEQYF.

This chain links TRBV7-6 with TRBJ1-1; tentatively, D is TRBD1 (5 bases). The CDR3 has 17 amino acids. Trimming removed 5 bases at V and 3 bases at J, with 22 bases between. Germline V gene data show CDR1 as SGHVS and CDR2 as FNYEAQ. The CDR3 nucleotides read TGTGCCAGCAGCCAGTACAAACCCGGGACGAGGGACACTGAAGCTTTCTTT. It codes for CASSQYKPGTRDTEAFF.

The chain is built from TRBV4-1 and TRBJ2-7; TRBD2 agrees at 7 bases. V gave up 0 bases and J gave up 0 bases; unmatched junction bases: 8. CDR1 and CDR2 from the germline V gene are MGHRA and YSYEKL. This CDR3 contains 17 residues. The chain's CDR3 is CASSQDRAGVPSYEQYF. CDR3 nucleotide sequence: TGCGCCAGCAGCCAAGATCGTGCGGGGGTCCCCTCCTACGAGCAGTACTTC.

The CDR3, as DNA: TGCGCCAGCAGCCGCCAAACTGGGACTAGCGGGGGAATGGGGCAGTTCTTC. Protein product: CASSRQTGTSGGMGQFF. This sequence joins TRBV4-3 and TRBJ2-1; 14 positions match TRBD2. Looked up from germline, CDR1 is LGHNA and CDR2 is YSLEER. Unmatched junction bases numbered 14, after V lost 4 bases and J lost 12 bases. This CDR3 is 17 amino acids long.

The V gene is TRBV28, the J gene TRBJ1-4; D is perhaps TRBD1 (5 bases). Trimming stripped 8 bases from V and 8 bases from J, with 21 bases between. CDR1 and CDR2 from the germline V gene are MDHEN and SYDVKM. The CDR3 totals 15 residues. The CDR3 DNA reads TGTGCCAGCGTCCAGCCGGGACGGTTAAGCGAAAAACTGTTTTTT. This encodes CASVQPGRLSEKLFF.

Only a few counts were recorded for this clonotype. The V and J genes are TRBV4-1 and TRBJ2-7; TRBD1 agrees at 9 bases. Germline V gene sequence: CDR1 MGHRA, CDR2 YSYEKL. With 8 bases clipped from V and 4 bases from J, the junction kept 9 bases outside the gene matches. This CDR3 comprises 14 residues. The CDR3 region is CASPWTGERYEQYF. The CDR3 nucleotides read TGCGCCAGCCCATGGACAGGGGAAAGATACGAGCAGTACTTC.

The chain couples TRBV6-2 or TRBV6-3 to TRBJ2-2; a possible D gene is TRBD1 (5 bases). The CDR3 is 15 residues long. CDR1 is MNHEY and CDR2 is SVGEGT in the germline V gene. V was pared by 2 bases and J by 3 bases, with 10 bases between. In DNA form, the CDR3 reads TGTGCCAGCAGTTACGATACAGGCTACACCGGGGAGCTGTTTTTT. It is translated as CASSYDTGYTGELFF.

In DNA form, the CDR3 reads TGCGCCAGCAGCCACGGGACGCTTCTAAACACTGAAGCTTTCTTT. It codes for CASSHGTLLNTEAFF. This chain joins TRBV4-3 and TRBJ1-1; D may be TRBD1 (5 bases). The germline gives CDR1 LGHNA, CDR2 YSLEER. The CDR3 sequence is 15 residues long. V was shortened by 3 bases and J by 2 bases, with 13 bases between the two germline ends.

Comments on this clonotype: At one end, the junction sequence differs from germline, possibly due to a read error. CDR3 nucleotides: TGCGCCAGCAGCAAAGATGCCCGGACCACAGATACGCAGTATTTT. This sequence encodes CASSKDARTTDTQYF. The chain uses TRBV4-1 and TRBJ2-3; D is uncertain. The CDR3 contains 15 residues. Germline V CDR1 and CDR2: MGHRA, YSYEKL.

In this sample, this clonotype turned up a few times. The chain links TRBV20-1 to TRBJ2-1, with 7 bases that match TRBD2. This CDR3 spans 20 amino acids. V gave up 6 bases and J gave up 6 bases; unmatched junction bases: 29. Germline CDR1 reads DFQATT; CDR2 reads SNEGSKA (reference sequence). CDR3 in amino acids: CSAPDIGISRAAGSRNEQFF. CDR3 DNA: TGCAGTGCCCCGGACATCGGGATCAGCCGAGCAGCGGGGTCACGCAATGAGCAGTTCTTC.

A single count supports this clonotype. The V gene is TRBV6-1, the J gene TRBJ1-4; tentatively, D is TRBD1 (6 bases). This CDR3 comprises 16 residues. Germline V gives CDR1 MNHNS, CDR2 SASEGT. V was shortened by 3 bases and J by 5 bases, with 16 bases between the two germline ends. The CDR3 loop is CASSDSTDSPNEKLFF. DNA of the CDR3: TGTGCCAGCAGTGATAGTACGGACAGCCCCAATGAAAAACTGTTTTTT.

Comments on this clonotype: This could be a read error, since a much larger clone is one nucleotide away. The CDR3 loop reads CASSNTWGGLYGQYF. The CDR3, as DNA: TGTGCCAGCAGCAATACTTGGGGGGGACTCTACGGGCAGTACTTC. The rearrangement links TRBV5-6 to TRBJ2-7, with 7 bases matching TRBD2. Germline-derived CDR1 and CDR2 are SGHDT and YYEEEE. CDR3 length equals 15 residues. The full variable domain, with the rest looked up from reference TRBV5-6 and TRBJ2-7, is DAGVTQSPTHLIKTRGQQVTLRCSPKSGHDTVSWYQQALGQGPQFIFQYYEEEERQRGNFPDRFSGHQFPNYSSELNVNALLLGDSALYLCASSNTWGGLYGQYFGPGTRLTVT.

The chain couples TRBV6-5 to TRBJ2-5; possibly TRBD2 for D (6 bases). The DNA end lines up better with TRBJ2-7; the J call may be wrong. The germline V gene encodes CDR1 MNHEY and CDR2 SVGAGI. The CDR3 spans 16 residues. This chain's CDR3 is CASSYSMRDSPYEQYF. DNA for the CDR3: TGTGCCAGCAGTTACTCGATGAGGGACTCCCCCTACGAGCAGTACTTC.

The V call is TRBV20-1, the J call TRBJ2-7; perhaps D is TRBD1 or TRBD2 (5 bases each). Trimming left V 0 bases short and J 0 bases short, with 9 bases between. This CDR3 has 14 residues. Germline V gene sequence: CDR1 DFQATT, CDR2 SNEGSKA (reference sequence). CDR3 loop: CSARDSDSSYEQYF. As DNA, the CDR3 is TGCAGTGCTAGAGATAGCGACAGCTCCTACGAGCAGTACTTC.

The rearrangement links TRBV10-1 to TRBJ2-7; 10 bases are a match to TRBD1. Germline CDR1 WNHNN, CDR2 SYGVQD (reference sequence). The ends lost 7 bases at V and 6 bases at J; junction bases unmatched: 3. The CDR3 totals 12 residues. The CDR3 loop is CASNRDRGEQYF. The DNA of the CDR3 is TGCGCCAGCAACCGGGACAGGGGCGAGCAGTACTTC.

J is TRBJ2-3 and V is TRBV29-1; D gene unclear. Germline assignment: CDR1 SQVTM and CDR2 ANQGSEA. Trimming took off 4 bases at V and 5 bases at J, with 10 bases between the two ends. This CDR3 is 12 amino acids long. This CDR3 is CSVATTVDTQYF. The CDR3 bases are TGCAGCGTTGCGACCACAGTAGATACGCAGTATTTT.

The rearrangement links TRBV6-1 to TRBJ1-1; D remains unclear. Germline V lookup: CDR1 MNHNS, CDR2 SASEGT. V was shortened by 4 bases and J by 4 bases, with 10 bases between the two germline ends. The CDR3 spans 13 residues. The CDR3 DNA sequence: TGTGCCAGCAGTGCCAGGCCCATCACTGAAGCTTTCTTT. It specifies CASSARPITEAFF.